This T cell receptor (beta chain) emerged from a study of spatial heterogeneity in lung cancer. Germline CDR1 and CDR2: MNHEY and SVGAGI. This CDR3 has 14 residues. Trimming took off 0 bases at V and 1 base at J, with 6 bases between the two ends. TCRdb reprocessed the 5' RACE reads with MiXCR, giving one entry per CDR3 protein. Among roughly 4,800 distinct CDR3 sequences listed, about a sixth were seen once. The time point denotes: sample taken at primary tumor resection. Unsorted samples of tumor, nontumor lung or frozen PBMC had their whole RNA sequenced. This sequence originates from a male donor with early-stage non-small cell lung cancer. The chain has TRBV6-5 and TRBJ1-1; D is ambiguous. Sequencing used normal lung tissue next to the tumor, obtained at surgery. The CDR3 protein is CASSYSPGNTEAFF. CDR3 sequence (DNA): TGTGCCAGCAGTTACTCCCCAGGGAACACTGAAGCTTTCTTT.